The T cell receptor (beta chain) described here comes from a study of blood T cell repertoires in COVID-19. The wider study: Sites in the United States, Italy and Spain provided acute and convalescent COVID-19 samples. T cells, B-cell-depleted T cells, or PBMCs provided the cDNA or gDNA that served as material.

This CDR3 has 12 residues. The germline CDR1 and CDR2 sequences are MNHEY and SVGAGI. V shed 6 bases and J shed 0 bases, with 3 bases lying between them. Original processing notes: Using reference gene primer amplification, nucleated cell counts were estimated. The assay was immunoSEQ multiplex PCR, and TCRdb's table has in-frame clones only and misses some. V and J calls and clone size follow that table, whereas D and trimming were derived from the DNA. The table records some 210,000 clones, about 91% of them present only once. The material sequenced was PBMCs or T cells enriched from blood (not recorded which). The sequence derives from a man between 18 and 35 years old with acute COVID-19. The chain carries TRBV6-5 and TRBJ1-3; no firm D call. The CDR3 spells CASSNSGNTIYF. CDR3 nucleotide sequence: TGTGCCAGCAGCAACTCTGGAAACACCATATATTTT.